The T cell receptor beta chain described here comes from a study of blood T cell repertoires in COVID-19 (dated by TCRdb to 2020 to 2021). Notes on the research overall: The collaborator samples originated in the United States, Italy and Spain and spanned the acute and convalescent phases of COVID-19. The prospective study material was composed of cDNA or gDNA derived from T cells, B-cell-depleted T cells, or PBMCs. The dataset comprised deeply sampled blood TCRbeta repertoires from subjects exposed to, actively infected with, or recovered from COVID-19. A freely available public database, intended as a resource for researchers studying the immune response to SARS-CoV-2, is where the repertoires were released. The samples were drawn from the first 160 participants of the ongoing ImmuneRACE study and from 1,254 subjects provided by 6 global collaborators. Sample metadata almost always included a de-identified subject ID, COVID-19 status, age in years and sex. Where available, HLA class I and class II types were taken from metadata supplied by the sample provider and were not determined by assay-based typing.

TCRbeta CDR3 regions were amplified from genomic DNA by means of the immunoSEQ Assay, a bias-controlled multiplex PCR. For the original study's pipeline: The number of nucleated cells in each sample was estimated from the amplification of reference gene primers within the assay. Sequence reads were collapsed and filtered to measure the absolute abundance of every unique TCRbeta CDR3 rearrangement. For each sample, productive Simpson clonality was calculated by taking the square root of Simpson's diversity index across productive rearrangements. As stored in TCRdb, this immuneACCESS dataset retains in-frame rearrangements with V and J assigned. A fraction of the clones does not appear; measured against another copy, unresolved V genes explain less than half of the discrepancy, and the remainder lacks a known reason. From that table come the V and J calls and clone size; the DNA was used to work out D and trimming. Here the sample has around 200,000 clones; 86% occur a single time. Jointly, the top ten make up 5.5% to 8.5% of the sample.

With respect to this clone: Its antigen is still unknown. No quality values exist for individual bases; no much larger clone is one base distant.

Whole blood was collected in K2EDTA tubes by collaborating institutions according to the institutions' own protocols. For TCRbeta analysis, collaborators shipped samples in one of three forms: frozen whole blood, isolated PBMCs, or DNA extracted from either of those sample types. Broad study findings and their caveats: How much clinical and demographic metadata was included differed by source and by participant, and the metadata was provided uncurated.

V is cut back by 0 bases and J by 5 bases, with 9 bases in the junction unmatched. Per the germline V gene (reference sequence), SEHNR is the CDR1 and FQNEAQ is the CDR2. The CDR3 spans 18 residues, from the cysteine through the phenylalanine. Solely the CDR3 DNA is kept, with 54 bases framed from the first base. The V and J segments used are TRBV7-9 and TRBJ1-6; 8 bases in the junction line up with TRBD1. This sequence originates from a woman older than 75 in a cohort sampled during active or convalescent COVID-19. The sequenced sample consisted of peripheral blood. CDR3 region: CASSLAWAGGVDNSPLHF. The DNA reads TGTGCCAGCAGCTTAGCGTGGGCAGGGGGCGTCGATAATTCACCCCTCCACTTT.